These T cell receptor beta chains were read from a single sample in a study of blood T cell repertoires in COVID-19. Data came from immunoSEQ multiplex PCR; TCRdb stores just in-frame clones and leaves some out. Of roughly 160,000 clones listed, approximately 86% were seen once; the top ten hold 2.5%. The sample comprised peripheral blood. These receptors came from a woman of 80 years or more with COVID-19, enrolled during active disease. The CDR3 runs from the conserved cysteine through the conserved F or W. The order of the fields is D gene, clone size, V gene, J gene, CDR3 protein, CDR3 DNA. A D gene is named only where the DNA matches it firmly. The size field is filled for only some rows; it gives once, few, many or a size class.

D gene: TRBD1
clone size: .
V gene: TRBV3-1/TRBV3-2
J gene: TRBJ1-4
CDR3 protein: CASSQDIGRGHEKLFF
CDR3 DNA: TGTGCCAGCAGCCAAGACATCGGGAGGGGGCATGAAAAACTGTTTTTT

D gene: TRBD2
clone size: .
V gene: TRBV7-2
J gene: TRBJ2-1
CDR3 protein: CASSPAGLTYNEQFF
CDR3 DNA: TGTGCCAGCAGCCCAGCGGGGCTAACCTACAATGAGCAGTTCTTC

D gene: .
clone size: .
V gene: TRBV27
J gene: TRBJ1-1
CDR3 protein: CASSARSSNTEAFF
CDR3 DNA: TGTGCCAGCAGTGCCCGCTCGAGTAACACTGAAGCTTTCTTT

D gene: TRBD2
clone size: .
V gene: TRBV5-1
J gene: TRBJ2-7
CDR3 protein: CASSLWGTSGYEQYF
CDR3 DNA: TGCGCCAGCAGCTTGTGGGGGACTAGCGGTTACGAGCAGTACTTC

D gene: TRBD2
clone size: .
V gene: TRBV5-1
J gene: TRBJ2-7
CDR3 protein: CASSQDGGTYEQYF
CDR3 DNA: TGCGCCAGCAGCCAGGACGGGGGGACCTACGAGCAGTACTTC

D gene: TRBD1
clone size: few
V gene: TRBV18
J gene: TRBJ1-5
CDR3 protein: CASGTGDNQPQHF
CDR3 DNA: TGTGCCAGCGGGACAGGGGACAATCAGCCCCAGCATTTT

D gene: TRBD2
clone size: .
V gene: TRBV9
J gene: TRBJ2-5
CDR3 protein: CASSVGLAGAQETQYF
CDR3 DNA: TGTGCCAGCAGCGTAGGACTAGCGGGAGCGCAGGAGACCCAGTACTTC

D gene: TRBD1
clone size: .
V gene: TRBV7-2
J gene: TRBJ2-2
CDR3 protein: CASSSTTGAAGELFF
CDR3 DNA: TGTGCCAGCAGCTCCACCACAGGGGCGGCCGGGGAGCTGTTTTTT

D gene: .
clone size: .
V gene: TRBV18
J gene: TRBJ2-2
CDR3 protein: CASSPGTLSSTSGELFF
CDR3 DNA: TGTGCCAGCTCACCCGGGACACTCTCAAGCACCTCAGGGGAGCTGTTTTTT

D gene: .
clone size: .
V gene: TRBV4-1
J gene: TRBJ1-6
CDR3 protein: CASSQDPHHNSPLHF
CDR3 DNA: TGCGCCAGCAGCCAAGATCCACACCATAATTCACCCCTCCACTTT

D gene: TRBD1
clone size: .
V gene: TRBV19
J gene: TRBJ1-4
CDR3 protein: CASSGTDTEKLFF
CDR3 DNA: TGTGCCAGTAGTGGGACAGACACTGAAAAACTGTTTTTT

D gene: TRBD1
clone size: .
V gene: TRBV2
J gene: TRBJ1-1
CDR3 protein: CASTKDRATEAFF
CDR3 DNA: TGTGCCAGCACCAAGGACAGGGCCACTGAAGCTTTCTTT

D gene: .
clone size: .
V gene: TRBV5-6
J gene: TRBJ1-2
CDR3 protein: CASSFRGYNYGYTF
CDR3 DNA: TGTGCCAGCAGCTTTAGAGGTTACAACTATGGCTACACCTTC

D gene: .
clone size: once
V gene: TRBV5-4
J gene: TRBJ1-2
CDR3 protein: CASSLPGVSRGYTF
CDR3 DNA: TGTGCCAGCAGCTTGCCGGGGGTTAGTCGAGGCTACACCTTC

D gene: TRBD1
clone size: .
V gene: TRBV19
J gene: TRBJ2-7
CDR3 protein: CASSRDRGLSEQYF
CDR3 DNA: TGTGCCAGTAGCCGGGACAGGGGGCTAAGTGAGCAGTACTTC

D gene: TRBD2
clone size: .
V gene: TRBV19
J gene: TRBJ2-2
CDR3 protein: CASSIDQGGVGELFF
CDR3 DNA: TGTGCCAGTAGTATAGATCAGGGAGGGGTCGGGGAGCTGTTTTTT

D gene: .
clone size: .
V gene: TRBV5-1
J gene: TRBJ2-1
CDR3 protein: CASSLAGRVNYNEQFF
CDR3 DNA: TGCGCCAGCAGCTTGGCCGGCAGGGTAAACTACAATGAGCAGTTCTTC

D gene: TRBD1
clone size: .
V gene: TRBV28
J gene: TRBJ1-1
CDR3 protein: CASSNRQGPRVEAFF
CDR3 DNA: TGTGCCAGCAGTAACAGACAGGGGCCAAGAGTTGAAGCTTTCTTT

D gene: TRBD1
clone size: .
V gene: TRBV27
J gene: TRBJ1-2
CDR3 protein: CASSPLLGGGFGYTF
CDR3 DNA: TGTGCCAGCAGTCCGCTCTTAGGAGGGGGCTTCGGCTACACCTTC

D gene: TRBD1
clone size: .
V gene: TRBV19
J gene: TRBJ1-2
CDR3 protein: CASSQGDYGYTF
CDR3 DNA: TGTGCCAGTAGCCAGGGGGACTATGGCTACACCTTC

D gene: .
clone size: .
V gene: TRBV28
J gene: TRBJ1-4
CDR3 protein: CASSLLSWPLNEKLFF
CDR3 DNA: TGTGCCAGCAGTCTACTATCGTGGCCACTGAATGAAAAACTGTTTTTT

D gene: TRBD1
clone size: few
V gene: TRBV7-2
J gene: TRBJ2-7
CDR3 protein: CASSPMDRGRWIYEQYF
CDR3 DNA: TGTGCCAGCAGCCCAATGGACAGGGGCCGATGGATCTACGAGCAGTACTTC

D gene: .
clone size: .
V gene: TRBV2
J gene: TRBJ1-5
CDR3 protein: CASSTGIGNQPQHF
CDR3 DNA: TGTGCCAGCAGTACAGGGATTGGGAATCAGCCCCAGCATTTT

D gene: .
clone size: .
V gene: TRBV19
J gene: TRBJ1-5
CDR3 protein: CASSRAILENQPQHF
CDR3 DNA: TGTGCCAGTAGTAGGGCGATCTTAGAAAATCAGCCCCAGCATTTT

D gene: TRBD1
clone size: .
V gene: TRBV5-1
J gene: TRBJ1-2
CDR3 protein: CASSSETGVGGYTF
CDR3 DNA: TGCGCCAGCAGCTCAGAGACAGGGGTTGGTGGCTACACCTTC

D gene: .
clone size: few
V gene: TRBV19
J gene: TRBJ2-6
CDR3 protein: CASSGSSRRYSGANVLTF
CDR3 DNA: TGTGCCAGTAGTGGTTCTAGCAGACGCTACTCTGGGGCCAACGTCCTGACTTTC

D gene: .
clone size: .
V gene: TRBV9
J gene: TRBJ1-1
CDR3 protein: CASSVGAGNTEAFF
CDR3 DNA: TGTGCCAGCAGCGTAGGGGCGGGGAACACTGAAGCTTTCTTT

D gene: .
clone size: .
V gene: TRBV2
J gene: TRBJ2-1
CDR3 protein: CASSAMYNEQFF
CDR3 DNA: TGTGCCAGCAGTGCTATGTACAATGAGCAGTTCTTC

D gene: .
clone size: .
V gene: TRBV19
J gene: TRBJ1-4
CDR3 protein: CASSLSTATNEKLFF
CDR3 DNA: TGTGCCAGTAGTCTATCAACTGCAACTAATGAAAAACTGTTTTTT

D gene: TRBD1
clone size: .
V gene: TRBV4-2
J gene: TRBJ1-5
CDR3 protein: CASSQGTGEDQPQHF
CDR3 DNA: TGTGCCAGCAGCCAAGGGACAGGGGAAGATCAGCCCCAGCATTTT

D gene: .
clone size: .
V gene: TRBV7-2
J gene: TRBJ2-5
CDR3 protein: CASSRVGETQYF
CDR3 DNA: TGTGCCAGCTCGCGGGTCGGGGAGACCCAGTACTTC

D gene: TRBD1
clone size: .
V gene: TRBV27
J gene: TRBJ1-6
CDR3 protein: CASSKLDRADSPLHF
CDR3 DNA: TGTGCCAGCAGTAAACTGGACAGGGCGGATTCACCCCTCCACTTT

D gene: .
clone size: once
V gene: TRBV27
J gene: TRBJ2-7
CDR3 protein: CASSLSVSSYEQYF
CDR3 DNA: TGTGCCAGCAGTTTAAGCGTTTCCTCCTACGAGCAGTACTTC

D gene: TRBD2
clone size: .
V gene: TRBV4-3
J gene: TRBJ2-1
CDR3 protein: CASSQGGGLAGVEQFF
CDR3 DNA: TGCGCCAGCAGCCAAGGGGGGGGACTAGCGGGAGTTGAGCAGTTCTTC

D gene: .
clone size: .
V gene: TRBV3-1/TRBV3-2
J gene: TRBJ1-5
CDR3 protein: CASSKDSLQPQHF
CDR3 DNA: TGTGCCAGCAGTAAGGACAGTCTTCAGCCCCAGCATTTT

D gene: TRBD1
clone size: once
V gene: TRBV6-6
J gene: TRBJ2-5
CDR3 protein: CASSTGQGIVETQYF
CDR3 DNA: TGTGCCAGCAGTACAGGACAGGGTATTGTAGAGACCCAGTACTTC

D gene: .
clone size: .
V gene: TRBV4-3
J gene: TRBJ1-4
CDR3 protein: CASSQDTQGQGRTNEKLFF
CDR3 DNA: TGCGCCAGCAGCCAAGATACCCAGGGGCAGGGCCGGACTAATGAAAAACTGTTTTTT

D gene: TRBD2
clone size: .
V gene: TRBV28
J gene: TRBJ2-1
CDR3 protein: CASSQGGGRAFFGGFSEQFF
CDR3 DNA: TGTGCCAGCAGCCAAGGGGGCGGGAGGGCCTTTTTTGGCGGATTCAGTGAGCAGTTCTTC

D gene: .
clone size: .
V gene: TRBV5-1
J gene: TRBJ1-1
CDR3 protein: CASSLAGIGGAEAFF
CDR3 DNA: TGCGCCAGCAGCTTGGCCGGAATAGGAGGAGCTGAAGCTTTCTTT

D gene: TRBD1
clone size: .
V gene: TRBV9
J gene: TRBJ2-1
CDR3 protein: CASSVDTGGPVYNEQFF
CDR3 DNA: TGTGCCAGCAGCGTAGATACAGGGGGCCCGGTCTACAATGAGCAGTTCTTC

D gene: TRBD2
clone size: once
V gene: TRBV4-2
J gene: TRBJ2-7
CDR3 protein: CASSQASGTYEQYF
CDR3 DNA: TGTGCCAGCAGCCAGGCCAGCGGGACCTACGAGCAGTACTTC

D gene: TRBD2
clone size: .
V gene: TRBV28
J gene: TRBJ2-3
CDR3 protein: CASSRGTSGRGTDTQYF
CDR3 DNA: TGTGCCAGCAGCCGTGGGACTAGCGGGAGGGGGACAGATACGCAGTATTTT

D gene: .
clone size: .
V gene: TRBV11-3
J gene: TRBJ1-2
CDR3 protein: CASSHSTAGGYTF
CDR3 DNA: TGTGCCAGCAGCCACTCGACAGCCGGGGGCTACACCTTC

D gene: .
clone size: .
V gene: TRBV12-3/TRBV12-4
J gene: TRBJ2-5
CDR3 protein: CASTSNLVETQYF
CDR3 DNA: TGTGCCAGCACCTCAAACTTGGTAGAGACCCAGTACTTC

D gene: .
clone size: .
V gene: TRBV27
J gene: TRBJ1-5
CDR3 protein: CASSFQGRNQPQHF
CDR3 DNA: TGTGCCAGCAGTTTCCAGGGGCGCAATCAGCCCCAGCATTTT

D gene: .
clone size: few
V gene: TRBV6-5
J gene: TRBJ1-1
CDR3 protein: CASSYSGTLNTEAFF
CDR3 DNA: TGTGCCAGCAGTTACTCGGGGACATTGAACACTGAAGCTTTCTTT

D gene: TRBD2
clone size: .
V gene: TRBV11-3
J gene: TRBJ2-1
CDR3 protein: CASSFSGSSYNEQFF
CDR3 DNA: TGTGCCAGCAGCTTTAGCGGGAGCTCCTACAATGAGCAGTTCTTC

D gene: TRBD1
clone size: .
V gene: TRBV3-1/TRBV3-2
J gene: TRBJ1-3
CDR3 protein: CASSPSGRGRNTIYF
CDR3 DNA: TGTGCCAGCAGCCCAAGCGGCAGGGGGAGGAACACCATATATTTT

D gene: .
clone size: .
V gene: TRBV28
J gene: TRBJ2-2
CDR3 protein: CASSAPQGSAGELFF
CDR3 DNA: TGTGCCAGCAGCGCGCCCCAGGGTTCGGCCGGGGAGCTGTTTTTT

D gene: TRBD1
clone size: .
V gene: TRBV28
J gene: TRBJ2-7
CDR3 protein: CASSSWGTGVPYEQYF
CDR3 DNA: TGTGCCAGCAGTTCTTGGGGGACAGGGGTTCCCTACGAGCAGTACTTC

D gene: TRBD2
clone size: .
V gene: TRBV3-1/TRBV3-2
J gene: TRBJ2-4
CDR3 protein: CASSQGLAGVSKNIQYF
CDR3 DNA: TGTGCCAGCAGCCAAGGACTAGCGGGAGTGTCTAAAAACATTCAGTACTTC

D gene: TRBD1
clone size: .
V gene: TRBV25-1
J gene: TRBJ1-1
CDR3 protein: CASSPTRDRPTEAFF
CDR3 DNA: TGTGCCAGCAGCCCAACCCGGGACAGGCCCACTGAAGCTTTCTTT

D gene: .
clone size: .
V gene: TRBV28
J gene: TRBJ1-4
CDR3 protein: CASSLEGEVFF
CDR3 DNA: TGTGCCAGCAGTTTAGAAGGGGAGGTGTTTTTT

D gene: .
clone size: .
V gene: TRBV6-1
J gene: TRBJ1-2
CDR3 protein: CASSEKGGRGNYGYTF
CDR3 DNA: TGTGCCAGCAGTGAAAAGGGAGGGAGGGGAAACTATGGCTACACCTTC

D gene: .
clone size: .
V gene: TRBV12-5
J gene: TRBJ2-3
CDR3 protein: CASGLMGPDTQYF
CDR3 DNA: TGTGCTAGTGGTTTGATGGGGCCGGATACGCAGTATTTT

D gene: TRBD1
clone size: .
V gene: TRBV29-1
J gene: TRBJ2-3
CDR3 protein: CSVEVLEGATQYF
CDR3 DNA: TGCAGCGTTGAGGTACTAGAGGGGGCTACGCAGTATTTT

D gene: TRBD1
clone size: .
V gene: TRBV19
J gene: TRBJ2-7
CDR3 protein: CASKQGGTYEQYF
CDR3 DNA: TGTGCCAGTAAACAGGGGGGCACCTACGAGCAGTACTTC

D gene: TRBD1
clone size: once
V gene: TRBV2
J gene: TRBJ1-1
CDR3 protein: CASSKGALNTEAFF
CDR3 DNA: TGTGCCAGCAGTAAGGGGGCCCTGAACACTGAAGCTTTCTTT